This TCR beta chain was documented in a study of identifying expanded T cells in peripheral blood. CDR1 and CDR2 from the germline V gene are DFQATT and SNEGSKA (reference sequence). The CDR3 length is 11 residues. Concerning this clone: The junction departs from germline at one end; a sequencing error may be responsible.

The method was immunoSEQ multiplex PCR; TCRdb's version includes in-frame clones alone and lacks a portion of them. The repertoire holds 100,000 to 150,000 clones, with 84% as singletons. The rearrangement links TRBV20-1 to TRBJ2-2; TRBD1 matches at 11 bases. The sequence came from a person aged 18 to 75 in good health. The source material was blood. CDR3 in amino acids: CSAPGTGGLFF. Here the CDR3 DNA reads TGCAGTGCTCCCGGGACAGGGGGGCTGTTTTTT.